Presented here are 19 T cell receptor beta chains from one specimen sequenced in a study of beta chain features in type 1 diabetes. Findings and limits, study-wide: TCRB CDR3s from Type 1 diabetes patients were moderately but significantly shorter in all four CD4+ subsets.

The study reverse transcribed the entire isolated RNA, so it sequenced expressed TCRB transcripts. Using immunoSEQ multiplex PCR, the repertoire was profiled, and TCRdb retains in-frame clones only, with some absent. Of almost 350,000 clones listed, 9.3% are singletons. For these TCRs, the target antigens are not known. Sequencing used central memory CD4+ T cells from blood. The source of these receptors is a man aged 25-40 years with type 1 diabetes.

In its sample, this clone was seen many times. The chain joins TRBV6-5 to TRBJ2-3; D ambiguous. V gave up 0 bases and J gave up 1 base, with 8 bases separating them. Germline CDR1 reads MNHEY; CDR2 reads SVGAGI. The CDR3 covers 15 residues. This CDR3 is CASSYSFDGTDTQYF. DNA for the CDR3: TGTGCCAGCAGTTACTCGTTCGACGGCACAGATACGCAGTATTTT.

This clone has a handful of counts. This sequence joins TRBV2 and TRBJ1-4; 8 nucleotides agree with TRBD1. Germline V gene lookup returns CDR1 SNHLY and CDR2 FYNNEI. The CDR3 has 15 amino acids. V shed 4 bases, J shed 7 bases, and the junction held 8 bases outside the gene matches. CDR3 nucleotides: TGTGCCAGCAGTGGGCGGACAGGGCAAGGTGAAAAACTGTTTTTT. It codes for CASSGRTGQGEKLFF.

This rearrangement joins TRBV5-6 to TRBJ1-6; possibly TRBD1 for D (5 bases). V lost 0 bases and J 10 bases, leaving 17 bases between the germline ends. This CDR3 comprises 16 residues. The germline V gene has CDR1 SGHDT and CDR2 YYEEEE. The DNA for the CDR3 is TGTGCCAGCAGCTTGGATATGGGTAGGGGTGTCTCACCCCTCCACTTT. Its protein is CASSLDMGRGVSPLHF.

This chain links TRBV18 with TRBJ1-1; 7 nucleotides agree with TRBD1. CDR3 length equals 14 residues. J gave up 5 bases and V 3 bases, and 6 bases lay outside the gene matches. Germline CDR1 KGHSH, CDR2 LQKENI. CDR3: CASSPPGGRTEAFF. The CDR3 nucleotides read TGTGCCAGCTCACCCCCAGGGGGTAGGACTGAAGCTTTCTTT.

This clone was counted ten times or more. V gene TRBV10-3 combines with J gene TRBJ1-1; D is undetermined. Germline CDR1 ENHRY, CDR2 SYGVKD. CDR3 length: 11 amino acids. Trimming cost V 10 bases and J 6 bases, with 12 bases left between them. The CDR3 reads CATIRSSEAFF. In DNA form, the CDR3 reads TGTGCCACCATACGGAGCTCTGAAGCTTTCTTT.

This clone was picked up a small number of times. This sequence joins TRBV28 and TRBJ1-4, with a possible D match to TRBD1 (5 bases). Germline values: CDR1 MDHEN, CDR2 SYDVKM. V lost 3 bases, J lost 12 bases, and 20 bases lay in between. The length of the CDR3 is 15 residues. CDR3 sequence (DNA): TGTGCCAGCAGTTTGAGTCAGGGATCTAATGAGGAACTGTTTTTT. Its translation: CASSLSQGSNEELFF.

The chain combines TRBV18 with TRBJ2-2; D gene ambiguous. The germline gives CDR1 KGHSH, CDR2 LQKENI. Trimming took off 4 bases at V and 7 bases at J, with 16 bases between the two ends. The CDR3 has 15 amino acids. The CDR3 DNA sequence: TGTGCCAGCTCACTTACTACGGCCGAGGTCGGGGAGCTGTTTTTT. This translates into CASSLTTAEVGELFF.

The CDR3 is CSARSGDEQFF. CDR3 bases: TGCAGTGCTAGGAGTGGGGATGAGCAGTTCTTC. The V call is TRBV20-1, the J call TRBJ2-1; D ambiguous. In germline, CDR1 is DFQATT, CDR2 SNEGSKA (reference sequence). V lost 3 bases and J 8 bases, leaving 8 bases between the germline ends. The CDR3 sequence is 11 residues long.

The V call is TRBV28, the J call TRBJ2-7; D call uncertain. Per the germline V gene, CDR1 is MDHEN and CDR2 is SYDVKM. Trimming took 5 bases from V and 2 from J, leaving 4 bases between them. This CDR3 region has 11 residues. The CDR3, as DNA: TGTGCCAGCAGTCGAACCTACGAGCAGTACTTC. Its translation is CASSRTYEQYF. The full variable domain, with the rest looked up from reference TRBV28 and TRBJ2-7, is DVKVTQSSRYLVKRTGEKVFLECVQDMDHENMFWYRQDPGLGLRLIYFSYDVKMKEKGDIPEGYSVSREKKERFSLILESASTNQTSMYLCASSRTYEQYFGPGTRLTVT.

This sequence joins TRBV4-3 and TRBJ1-1; tentatively, D is TRBD1 (6 bases). The germline V gene has CDR1 LGHNA and CDR2 YSLEER. The CDR3 consists of 17 residues. Deletions cut 0 bases from V and 3 bases from J, with 17 bases between. CDR3 residues: CASSQDGFGGADTEAFF. The CDR3 bases are TGCGCCAGCAGCCAAGATGGGTTCGGGGGGGCCGACACTGAAGCTTTCTTT.

In its sample, this clone was seen a few times. The chain is built from TRBV18 and TRBJ2-7; 10 positions match TRBD1. Germline CDR1 reads KGHSH; CDR2 reads LQKENI. Unmatched junction bases numbered 6, after V lost 0 bases and J lost 4 bases. The CDR3 runs 16 residues. CDR3 sequence reads: CASSPPNDRGLYEQYF. The CDR3 bases are TGTGCCAGCTCACCACCGAATGACAGGGGGCTGTACGAGCAGTACTTC.

In its sample, this clone was seen a few times. The CDR3 loop reads CASSPFPGDYEQFF. In DNA, the CDR3 is TGTGCCAGCAGTCCCTTCCCAGGGGATTATGAGCAGTTCTTC. V usage is TRBV27 and J usage is TRBJ2-1, with D perhaps TRBD1 (6 bases). V was pared by 5 bases and J by 8 bases, with 16 bases between. The CDR3 consists of 14 residues. Germline V gene lookup returns CDR1 MNHEY and CDR2 SMNVEV (reference sequence).

The chain recombines TRBV2 with TRBJ2-7, with D unresolved. This CDR3 spans 13 amino acids. Germline values: CDR1 SNHLY, CDR2 FYNNEI. Trimming left V 3 bases short and J 3 bases short, with 9 bases between. CDR3 DNA: TGTGCCAGCAGTGACGTCCTAGACTACGAGCAGTACTTC. Its protein product is CASSDVLDYEQYF.

This clone was observed a handful of times. V is TRBV10-3 and J is TRBJ1-1, with 8 bases matching TRBD1. J was trimmed by 5 bases and V by 2 bases; bases with no gene match: 4. The germline gives CDR1 ENHRY, CDR2 SYGVKD. This CDR3 is 14 amino acids long. This CDR3 reads CAISEATGATEAFF. In DNA, the CDR3 is TGTGCCATCAGTGAGGCGACAGGGGCGACTGAAGCTTTCTTT.

V and J are TRBV7-2 and TRBJ2-5; D is unresolved. V was cut by 1 base and J by 3 bases, with 6 bases left in between. Germline V CDR1 and CDR2: SGHTA, FQGNSA. The length of the CDR3 is 13 residues. This CDR3 is CASSLGPKETQYF. The DNA for the CDR3 is TGTGCCAGCAGCTTAGGTCCTAAAGAGACCCAGTACTTC.

The V and J genes are TRBV7-2 and TRBJ2-1; D is undetermined. Germline lookup yields CDR1 SGHTA and CDR2 FQGNSA. Trimming pared 5 bases from V and 0 bases from J, leaving 11 bases between. This CDR3 comprises 15 residues. The CDR3 DNA is TGTGCCAGCAGCGCCGGACCCGTCTCCTACAATGAGCAGTTCTTC. Its protein product is CASSAGPVSYNEQFF.

This clone was observed a handful of times. This rearrangement joins TRBV5-6 to TRBJ1-2; 12 bases are shared with TRBD1. Germline V gene data show CDR1 as SGHDT and CDR2 as YYEEEE. Losses at the gene ends were 5 bases for V and 5 bases for J; bases not matched to a gene: 10. The CDR3 is 16 residues long. The CDR3 nucleotides are TGTGCCAGCAGTTCGTACGGGGACAGGGGGCATTATGGCTACACCTTC. It yields the protein CASSSYGDRGHYGYTF.

This clone was observed a handful of times. The chain uses TRBV11-3 and TRBJ2-2, with a possible D match to TRBD2 (5 bases). V dropped 1 base and J dropped 3 bases, with 9 bases sitting between them. Germline assignment: CDR1 SGHNT and CDR2 YENEEA. The CDR3 is made up of 15 amino acids. CDR3 nucleotides: TGTGCCAGCAGCTTAGGTCTTAGCGACACCGGGGAGCTGTTTTTT. This sequence encodes CASSLGLSDTGELFF.

The gene calls are TRBV7-2 and TRBJ2-1; D unclear. Germline V gives CDR1 SGHTA, CDR2 FQGNSA. This CDR3 spans 12 amino acids. Trimming removed 3 bases at V and 15 bases at J, with 15 bases between. As DNA, the CDR3 is TGTGCCAGCAGCTTTTGGGCCGAGCGACTGTTCTTC. Translating gives CASSFWAERLFF. Combining the CDR3 with reference TRBV7-2 and TRBJ2-1 gives the whole variable domain GAGVSQSPSNKVTEKGKDVELRCDPISGHTALYWYRQSLGQGLEFLIYFQGNSAPDKSGLPSDRFSAERTGGSVSTLTIQRTQQEDSAVYLCASSFWAERLFFGPGTRLTVL.